One and the same sample provided the 10 T cell receptor beta chains below, sequenced in a study of CD8 T cells in Susac syndrome. RNA in amounts of about 0.5 to 1 ug was reverse transcribed with random hexamers. TCRdb re-analysed the immunoSEQ multiplex PCR reads in MiXCR, keeping a single row per CDR3 protein. The table lists about 82,000 distinct CDR3 sequences, approximately 96% of them singletons, with more than 0.5% in the top ten. The sample comprised CD8+ T cells from PBMCs. The receptors shown here come from a human donor with Susac syndrome.

The J gene is TRBJ2-3, the V gene TRBV5-4; 11 nucleotides line up with TRBD1. V dropped 3 bases and J dropped 5; count of bases not matched to a gene: 5. CDR1 is SGHNT and CDR2 is YYREEE in the germline V gene (reference sequence). The CDR3 is 15 residues long. In DNA, the CDR3 is TGTGCCAGCAGCTCCAGGACAGGGGGCAAAGATACGCAGTATTTT. Translating it yields CASSSRTGGKDTQYF. Full variable domain (outside the CDR3, taken from reference TRBV5-4 and TRBJ2-3): ETGVTQSPTHLIKTRGQQVTLRCSSQSGHNTVSWYQQALGQGPQFIFQYYREEENGRGNFPPRFSGLQFPNYSSELNVNALELDDSALYLCASSSRTGGKDTQYFGPGTRLTVL.

The CDR3, as DNA: TGTGCCAGCAGCTCCCTTCACCGTAACTATGGCTACACCTTC. Its protein is CASSSLHRNYGYTF. This chain connects TRBV21-1 to TRBJ1-2. TRBV21-1 is noted as a pseudogene. The CDR3 extends over 14 amino acids.

The genes are TRBV30 and TRBJ1-1; 7 bases are a match to TRBD1. The CDR3 runs to 16 residues. The junction had 15 bases not matched to a gene; V was cut back by 8 bases and J by 0 bases. In germline, CDR1 is GTSNPN, CDR2 SVGIG (reference sequence). DNA for the CDR3: TGTGCCAAATCCCCAGGGGGGTCCCCTATGAACACTGAAGCTTTCTTT. This codes for CAKSPGGSPMNTEAFF.

This rearrangement joins TRBV28 to TRBJ1-4, with D unclear. Germline CDR1 and CDR2: MDHEN and SYDVKM. CDR3 size: 12 residues. V gave up 1 base and J gave up 6 bases, with 3 bases separating them. DNA of the CDR3: TGTGCCAGCAGTTTATCACATGAAAAACTGTTTTTT. Residues: CASSLSHEKLFF. The whole variable domain, filled in from reference TRBV28 and TRBJ1-4, reads DVKVTQSSRYLVKRTGEKVFLECVQDMDHENMFWYRQDPGLGLRLIYFSYDVKMKEKGDIPEGYSVSREKKERFSLILESASTNQTSMYLCASSLSHEKLFFGSGTQLSVL.

The chain links TRBV3-1 to TRBJ1-2; maybe TRBD1 (5 bases). CDR3 size: 13 residues. Germline values: CDR1 LGHDT, CDR2 YNNKEL (reference sequence). The germline V and J ends were trimmed by 4 bases and 6 bases, with 12 bases remaining between them. The DNA of the CDR3 is TGTGCCAGCAGCCCTCCAGGGTTTGATGGCTACACCTTC. Encoded protein: CASSPPGFDGYTF.

J is TRBJ2-1 and V is TRBV19, with 10 bases that match TRBD2. This CDR3 comprises 16 residues. Trimming at V came to 1 base and at J to 6 bases, leaving 6 bases not matched to a gene. Germline CDR1 and CDR2: LNHDA and SQIVND (reference sequence). This chain's CDR3 is CASSIASSGGANEQFF. CDR3 bases: TGTGCCAGTAGTATAGCATCCAGCGGGGGGGCCAATGAGCAGTTCTTC.

V is TRBV20-1 and J is TRBJ2-3, with 7 bases identical to TRBD2. The CDR3 extends over 15 amino acids. V was pared by 7 bases and J by 1 base, with 11 bases of the junction left unmatched. CDR1 is DFQATT, CDR2 SNEGSKA, per germline (reference sequence). CDR3 nucleotides: TGCAGTGTACCTGGACTAGTAATAGGCACAGATACGCAGTATTTT. It encodes CSVPGLVIGTDTQYF.

The rearrangement links TRBV9 to TRBJ1-6; D unclear. The CDR3 covers 13 residues. Per the germline V gene, CDR1 is SGDLS and CDR2 is YYNGEE. Trimming removed 1 base from V and 5 bases from J, with 4 bases in between. The CDR3 region has the DNA TGTGCCAGCAGCGTACGGGATAATTCACCCCTCCACTTT. Protein sequence: CASSVRDNSPLHF.

V is TRBV30 and J is TRBJ1-2, with TRBD1 as a possible D gene (5 bases). V lost 7 bases to trimming and J lost 0 bases, with 15 bases between them. Per the germline V gene, CDR1 is GTSNPN and CDR2 is SVGIG (reference sequence). This CDR3 is built from 14 residues. This CDR3 reads CAYDSQGPNYGYTF. The CDR3 DNA is TGTGCCTACGACAGCCAGGGCCCTAACTATGGCTACACCTTC.

This chain joins TRBV6-5 and TRBJ2-5; TRBD2 might be the D (7 bases). Germline V gene sequence: CDR1 MNHEY, CDR2 SVGAGI. V dropped 1 base and J dropped 3 bases, with 15 bases sitting between them. This CDR3 spans 16 amino acids. CDR3 nucleotide sequence: TGTGCCAGCAGTTACTTTCGGGGGGCAGATAAAGAGACCCAGTACTTC. Translated: CASSYFRGADKETQYF.